This T cell receptor beta chain was observed in a study of CXCR3-negative and CXCR3-positive naive CD8 T cells. Through 5' RACE with UMI labels, the TRB cDNA libraries were prepared. TCRdb re-called the 5' RACE reads; one entry per CDR3 protein, DNA not given. The sample data list fewer than 95,000 distinct CDR3 sequences. Looked up from germline, CDR1 is SGHTA and CDR2 is FQGNSA. CDR3 length: 13 amino acids. This sequence was found in a human donor in good health. Some clones in this sample may be carry-over from other donors' samples. The chain employs TRBV7-2 and TRBJ1-2; the D call of TRBD1 rests on TCRdb alone, since no DNA is present to check it. Sequencing input: naive CXCR3- CD8+ T cells from blood. Documented subset: CD45RO-CCR7+CD27+CD95- naive CD8+ T cells lacking CXCR3 (TNR3-). CDR3 amino acids: CASSPGRGPGYTF. Supplemented by reference TRBV7-2 and TRBJ1-2, the full variable domain reads GAGVSQSPSNKVTEKGKDVELRCDPISGHTALYWYRQSLGQGLEFLIYFQGNSAPDKSGLPSDRFSAERTGGSVSTLTIQRTQQEDSAVYLCASSPGRGPGYTFGSGTRLTVV.